The rows below give T cell receptor beta chains drawn from one sample of a study of shared clonotypes between healthy human individuals. The data were produced by immunoSEQ multiplex PCR, yet TCRdb's version contains in-frame clones alone and is incomplete. The data hold millions of clones, with roughly 91% observed a single time. Sequencing was performed on naive CD8+ T cells from PBMCs. These receptors came from a man aged 18 to 30 in good health. Some clones in this sample may be carry-over from other donors' samples. Both conserved end residues are part of each CDR3. The order of the fields is D gene, clone size, J gene, V gene, CDR3 DNA, CDR3 protein. The D gene is left open where the match is weak. Only part of the rows carry a size: once, few, many, or a class if the clone is expanded.

d_call: TRBD2
clone_size: NA
j_call: TRBJ2-2
v_call: TRBV28
cdr3_nt: TGTGCCAGCAGTGGGGTGGAGGGAGCGGGACTAGCGGGAGCGAACACCGGGGAGCTGTTTTTT
cdr3_aa: CASSGVEGAGLAGANTGELFF

d_call: NA
clone_size: NA
j_call: TRBJ1-2
v_call: TRBV4-3
cdr3_nt: TGCGCCAGCAGCCCTGTCGAGGGTGGTGGCTACACCTTC
cdr3_aa: CASSPVEGGGYTF

d_call: NA
clone_size: NA
j_call: TRBJ2-7
v_call: TRBV7-9
cdr3_nt: TGTGCCAGCAGCCCCCCTGGGGCCAGGTCAAGCTACGAGCAGTACTTC
cdr3_aa: CASSPPGARSSYEQYF

d_call: NA
clone_size: NA
j_call: TRBJ2-7
v_call: TRBV11-2
cdr3_nt: TGTGCCAGCAGCTTGGGGTGGGGGGCAGCCTACGAGCAGTACTTC
cdr3_aa: CASSLGWGAAYEQYF

d_call: NA
clone_size: NA
j_call: TRBJ2-2
v_call: TRBV6-1
cdr3_nt: TGTGCCAGCAGTGAATTAGGGCCCGGGGAGCTGTTTTTT
cdr3_aa: CASSELGPGELFF

d_call: NA
clone_size: few
j_call: TRBJ2-2
v_call: TRBV4-1
cdr3_nt: TGCGCCAGCAGCCAAGTCCTGTTCGCGTACACCGGGGAGCTGTTTTTT
cdr3_aa: CASSQVLFAYTGELFF

d_call: NA
clone_size: NA
j_call: TRBJ2-1
v_call: TRBV28
cdr3_nt: TGTGCCAGCAGTTTAAGGGCGGGCCTAACCTACAATGAGCAGTTCTTC
cdr3_aa: CASSLRAGLTYNEQFF

d_call: NA
clone_size: NA
j_call: TRBJ1-3
v_call: TRBV28
cdr3_nt: TGTGCCAGCAGTCTACGTCCCCTGGGAGTTGGAAACACCATATATTTT
cdr3_aa: CASSLRPLGVGNTIYF

d_call: NA
clone_size: once
j_call: TRBJ2-3
v_call: TRBV27
cdr3_nt: TGTGCCAGCAGTTTATTTGCCAGCGGCACAGATACGCAGTATTTT
cdr3_aa: CASSLFASGTDTQYF

d_call: NA
clone_size: NA
j_call: TRBJ2-5
v_call: TRBV10-2
cdr3_nt: TGCGCTTCTGGGGTAGCTCGTGAGCAGTACTTC
cdr3_aa: CASGVAREQYF

d_call: NA
clone_size: NA
j_call: TRBJ1-4
v_call: TRBV5-4
cdr3_nt: TGTGCCAGCAGCGTACTTTTGGGAGAAAAACTGTTTTTT
cdr3_aa: CASSVLLGEKLFF

d_call: TRBD2
clone_size: NA
j_call: TRBJ2-7
v_call: TRBV2
cdr3_nt: TGTGCCAGCAGGAAGTATAGCGGGAGGGCCTCCTACGAGCAGTACTTC
cdr3_aa: CASRKYSGRASYEQYF

d_call: NA
clone_size: NA
j_call: TRBJ2-6
v_call: TRBV28
cdr3_nt: TGTGCCAGCAGCCCCTACTTGGGGGCCAACGTCCTGACTTTC
cdr3_aa: CASSPYLGANVLTF

d_call: TRBD1
clone_size: NA
j_call: TRBJ1-4
v_call: TRBV4-1
cdr3_nt: TGCGCCAGCAGCCAAAACCTTGCAGGGGGTGAAAAACTGTTTTTT
cdr3_aa: CASSQNLAGGEKLFF

d_call: NA
clone_size: NA
j_call: TRBJ2-1
v_call: TRBV9
cdr3_nt: TGTGCCAGCAGCGCCGCGACCAATGAGCAGTTCTTC
cdr3_aa: CASSAATNEQFF

d_call: NA
clone_size: NA
j_call: TRBJ2-7
v_call: TRBV18
cdr3_nt: TGTGCCAGCTCACCCAAGGACAACCCCTACGAGCAGTACTTC
cdr3_aa: CASSPKDNPYEQYF

d_call: NA
clone_size: NA
j_call: TRBJ1-1
v_call: TRBV30
cdr3_nt: TGTGCCTGGAGTGTAGAGGGGACATTCTCTTTCTTT
cdr3_aa: CAWSVEGTFSFF

d_call: TRBD1
clone_size: NA
j_call: TRBJ1-5
v_call: TRBV27
cdr3_nt: TGTGCCAGCAGTCACCGGGACAGCTCGAGTCAGCCCCAGCATTTT
cdr3_aa: CASSHRDSSSQPQHF

d_call: NA
clone_size: NA
j_call: TRBJ1-5
v_call: TRBV27
cdr3_nt: TGTGCCAGCAGTCCCATTAATTGGGACGGCAATCAGCCCCAGCATTTT
cdr3_aa: CASSPINWDGNQPQHF

d_call: NA
clone_size: NA
j_call: TRBJ2-7
v_call: TRBV5-5
cdr3_nt: TGTGCCAGCAGCTTGGACGGGGTACAGCCCTACGAGCAGTACTTC
cdr3_aa: CASSLDGVQPYEQYF

d_call: NA
clone_size: NA
j_call: TRBJ1-1
v_call: TRBV19
cdr3_nt: TGTGCCAGTAGTTGGTTGGGAGCGAACACTGAAGCTTTCTTT
cdr3_aa: CASSWLGANTEAFF

d_call: TRBD2
clone_size: NA
j_call: TRBJ2-3
v_call: TRBV27
cdr3_nt: TGTGCCAGCAGTCCCTTGACGGGAGGGTTCACAGATACGCAGTATTTT
cdr3_aa: CASSPLTGGFTDTQYF

d_call: TRBD2
clone_size: NA
j_call: TRBJ2-1
v_call: TRBV18
cdr3_nt: TGTGCCAGCTCATCCCTCAGCGGGAGGGAATCTTACAATGAGCAGTTCTTC
cdr3_aa: CASSSLSGRESYNEQFF

d_call: TRBD1
clone_size: few
j_call: TRBJ1-5
v_call: TRBV27
cdr3_nt: TGTGCCAGCAGTAACGCGTGGACAGGAGGCAATCAGCCCCAGCATTTT
cdr3_aa: CASSNAWTGGNQPQHF

d_call: NA
clone_size: NA
j_call: TRBJ1-1
v_call: TRBV10-3
cdr3_nt: TGTGCCATCAGTGCGGGGGGTATTGGGGGCACTGAAGCTTTCTTT
cdr3_aa: CAISAGGIGGTEAFF

d_call: NA
clone_size: NA
j_call: TRBJ2-2
v_call: TRBV6-6
cdr3_nt: TGTGCCAGCAGCTATATCAGGGCCCACACCGGGGAGCTGTTTTTT
cdr3_aa: CASSYIRAHTGELFF

d_call: NA
clone_size: NA
j_call: TRBJ1-3
v_call: TRBV5-1
cdr3_nt: TGCGCCAGCAGCCCGGATCCGGGGGCTGGAAACACCATATATTTT
cdr3_aa: CASSPDPGAGNTIYF

d_call: TRBD1
clone_size: few
j_call: TRBJ1-1
v_call: TRBV9
cdr3_nt: TGTGCCAGCAGGCCAACAGGGGGCGGCACTGAAGCTTTCTTT
cdr3_aa: CASRPTGGGTEAFF

d_call: TRBD1
clone_size: NA
j_call: TRBJ1-1
v_call: TRBV19
cdr3_nt: TGTGCCAGTAGTACCGGGACAGCGAGTGTCCCTAGGGCAGCTTTCTTT
cdr3_aa: CASSTGTASVPRAAFF

d_call: NA
clone_size: NA
j_call: TRBJ2-3
v_call: TRBV4-1
cdr3_nt: TGCGCCAGCAGCCAAAAGAGGACAGTAACGCAGTATTTT
cdr3_aa: CASSQKRTVTQYF

d_call: TRBD2
clone_size: NA
j_call: TRBJ2-7
v_call: TRBV27
cdr3_nt: TGTGCCAGCAGTTTTGGGCTAGCGGGAGACTACGAGCAGTACTTC
cdr3_aa: CASSFGLAGDYEQYF

d_call: NA
clone_size: NA
j_call: TRBJ2-1
v_call: TRBV9
cdr3_nt: TGTGCCAGCAGCAGGGCCCAGGGGATTTCGCATGAGCAGTTCTTC
cdr3_aa: CASSRAQGISHEQFF

d_call: TRBD1
clone_size: NA
j_call: TRBJ2-2
v_call: TRBV4-2
cdr3_nt: TGTGCCAGCAGTATCTGGACAGGGGACGGGGAGCTGTTTTTT
cdr3_aa: CASSIWTGDGELFF

d_call: NA
clone_size: NA
j_call: TRBJ1-3
v_call: TRBV6-1
cdr3_nt: TGTGCTACGCAGCAGTTAGGAAACACCATATATTTT
cdr3_aa: CATQQLGNTIYF

d_call: NA
clone_size: NA
j_call: TRBJ1-1
v_call: TRBV7-9
cdr3_nt: TGTGCCAGCAGCCCGCGGGTGAACACTGAAGCTTTCTTT
cdr3_aa: CASSPRVNTEAFF

d_call: NA
clone_size: NA
j_call: TRBJ2-7
v_call: TRBV5-8
cdr3_nt: TGTGCCAGCAGCTTGATGGTTGGGTCCTACGAGCAGTACTTC
cdr3_aa: CASSLMVGSYEQYF

d_call: TRBD1
clone_size: NA
j_call: TRBJ2-2
v_call: TRBV7-2
cdr3_nt: TGTGCCAGCAGCTTAACCGGACAGGGGGTCATGTTTGCCGGGGAGCTGTTTTTT
cdr3_aa: CASSLTGQGVMFAGELFF

d_call: NA
clone_size: once
j_call: TRBJ2-7
v_call: TRBV13
cdr3_nt: TGTGCCAGCAGCTTCATTTCGGGGGAAACCTACGAGCAGTACTTC
cdr3_aa: CASSFISGETYEQYF

d_call: NA
clone_size: once
j_call: TRBJ2-7
v_call: TRBV27
cdr3_nt: TGTGCCAGCAGTTTGTCTCGGGGTTCCCCCGAGCAGTACTTC
cdr3_aa: CASSLSRGSPEQYF

d_call: NA
clone_size: NA
j_call: TRBJ2-2
v_call: TRBV2
cdr3_nt: TGTGCCAGCAGTTATTGGGCCGGGGAGCTGTTTTTT
cdr3_aa: CASSYWAGELFF

d_call: NA
clone_size: NA
j_call: TRBJ1-5
v_call: TRBV2
cdr3_nt: TGTGCCAGCAGTGGTGTAAGCAGGGAAGGCAATCAGCCCCAGCATTTT
cdr3_aa: CASSGVSREGNQPQHF

d_call: TRBD2
clone_size: NA
j_call: TRBJ2-1
v_call: TRBV2
cdr3_nt: TGTGCCAGCAGTGGGACTAGCGGGCCCTCCTACAATGAGCAGTTCTTC
cdr3_aa: CASSGTSGPSYNEQFF

d_call: TRBD1
clone_size: NA
j_call: TRBJ1-2
v_call: TRBV5-8
cdr3_nt: TGTGCCAGCAGCCAGACAGGGCCCTATGGCTACACCTTC
cdr3_aa: CASSQTGPYGYTF

d_call: NA
clone_size: NA
j_call: TRBJ2-7
v_call: TRBV27
cdr3_nt: TGTGCCAGCAGTTTATCTATGGGCGGGTACGAGCAGTACTTC
cdr3_aa: CASSLSMGGYEQYF

d_call: TRBD2
clone_size: NA
j_call: TRBJ2-1
v_call: TRBV11-2
cdr3_nt: TGTGCCAGCACCCCAATAGCGGGAGGGAACAATGAGCAGTTCTTC
cdr3_aa: CASTPIAGGNNEQFF

d_call: TRBD2
clone_size: NA
j_call: TRBJ2-1
v_call: TRBV29-1
cdr3_nt: TGCAGCGCCGACTGGACTAGCGGAAACAATGAGCAGTTCTTC
cdr3_aa: CSADWTSGNNEQFF

d_call: TRBD2
clone_size: NA
j_call: TRBJ2-3
v_call: TRBV27
cdr3_nt: TGTGCCAGCACCCAACTAGCGGGAGTGCTAGGAGATACGCAGTATTTT
cdr3_aa: CASTQLAGVLGDTQYF

d_call: NA
clone_size: NA
j_call: TRBJ2-7
v_call: TRBV7-9
cdr3_nt: TGTGCCAGCAGCCCTCTCCCGAGTTTCGAGCAGTACTTC
cdr3_aa: CASSPLPSFEQYF

d_call: NA
clone_size: NA
j_call: TRBJ2-7
v_call: TRBV28
cdr3_nt: TGTGCCAGCAACTCCGGGAACATCGGGGGAGAGCAGTACTTC
cdr3_aa: CASNSGNIGGEQYF

d_call: NA
clone_size: NA
j_call: TRBJ2-2
v_call: TRBV4-2
cdr3_nt: TGTGCCAGCAGCCAACGCTTGATAGGGGGGGAGCTGTTTTTT
cdr3_aa: CASSQRLIGGELFF

d_call: TRBD2
clone_size: NA
j_call: TRBJ2-3
v_call: TRBV25-1
cdr3_nt: TGTGCCAGCACCGGGACTAGCGGGTACACAGATACGCAGTATTTT
cdr3_aa: CASTGTSGYTDTQYF

d_call: NA
clone_size: NA
j_call: TRBJ1-2
v_call: TRBV25-1
cdr3_nt: TGTGCCAGCAGTGAGGAAGAAGGGACCATCTGGGGTTATGGCTACACCTTC
cdr3_aa: CASSEEEGTIWGYGYTF

d_call: TRBD1
clone_size: NA
j_call: TRBJ1-2
v_call: TRBV6-4
cdr3_nt: TGTGCCAGCATACGGGACAGCTCTTATGGCTACACCTTC
cdr3_aa: CASIRDSSYGYTF

d_call: NA
clone_size: few
j_call: TRBJ2-2
v_call: TRBV18
cdr3_nt: TGTGCCAGCTCACCAAGGACCACCGGGATAAACACCGGGGAGCTGTTTTTT
cdr3_aa: CASSPRTTGINTGELFF

d_call: NA
clone_size: NA
j_call: TRBJ1-1
v_call: TRBV18
cdr3_nt: TGTGCCAGCTCCCCGGCCCGGGAAGCTTGGACTGAAGCTTTCTTT
cdr3_aa: CASSPAREAWTEAFF

d_call: TRBD1
clone_size: NA
j_call: TRBJ2-7
v_call: TRBV9
cdr3_nt: TGTGCCAGCAGCCCCCGGACAGGGATCTCCTACGAGCAGTACTTC
cdr3_aa: CASSPRTGISYEQYF

d_call: NA
clone_size: once
j_call: TRBJ2-7
v_call: TRBV9
cdr3_nt: TGTGCCAGCAGCGTATCCCCGGGAGTCGTCCTCTACGAGCAGTACTTC
cdr3_aa: CASSVSPGVVLYEQYF

d_call: NA
clone_size: NA
j_call: TRBJ2-2
v_call: TRBV5-4
cdr3_nt: TGTGCAACCCGTAGGGCCGGGGAGCTGTTTTTT
cdr3_aa: CATRRAGELFF

d_call: NA
clone_size: NA
j_call: TRBJ2-7
v_call: TRBV19
cdr3_nt: TGTGCCAGTAGTATCTCTACAGTCAGGAGGTCCGAGCAGTACTTC
cdr3_aa: CASSISTVRRSEQYF